The 20 T cell receptor beta chains reported below all come from one sample, sequenced in a study of OX40 agonist ivuxolimab in advanced cancers. Only in-frame clones appear in the TCRdb table, and some are missing; sequencing was by immunoSEQ multiplex PCR. The repertoire holds tens of thousands of clones, with about 89% as singletons. Sequenced material: CD4+ or CD8+ T cells sorted from blood, taken in a trial of the OX40 agonist ivuxolimab. The receptors were gathered from an adult with an advanced solid tumor such as melanoma, head and neck, liver or kidney cancer.

The chain links TRBV19 to TRBJ2-5; D possibly uses TRBD1 or TRBD2 (5 bases each). The length of the CDR3 is 15 residues. V was pared by 4 bases and J by 2 bases, with 14 bases between. In germline, CDR1 is LNHDA, CDR2 SQIVND (reference sequence). The CDR3: CASSTSGRQQETQYF. The CDR3 DNA follows: TGTGCCAGTAGTACCTCGGGACGGCAACAAGAGACCCAGTACTTC.

On this clone itself: The sample contains more than one DNA sequence encoding this CDR3. The chain uses TRBV5-1 and TRBJ1-1; 7 bases align to TRBD1. The CDR3 loop spans 14 amino acids. The V gene's germline CDR1 is SGHRS and CDR2 YFSETQ. With 0 bases clipped from V and 4 bases from J, the junction kept 3 bases outside the gene matches. CDR3 sequence: CASSLGQGGTEAFF. In nucleotides, the CDR3 is TGCGCCAGCAGCTTGGGACAGGGAGGCACTGAAGCTTTCTTT.

The chain recombines TRBV6-5 with TRBJ2-1; D remains ambiguous. V lost 5 bases and J 0 bases, leaving 8 bases between the germline ends. This CDR3 has 14 residues. Germline-derived CDR1 and CDR2 are MNHEY and SVGAGI. Here the CDR3 reads CASSVIGSYNEQFF. DNA of the CDR3: TGTGCCAGCAGTGTTATAGGCTCCTACAATGAGCAGTTCTTC.

The chain links TRBV18 to TRBJ2-1; maybe TRBD2 (5 bases). Germline CDR1 and CDR2: KGHSH and LQKENI. The CDR3 has 13 residues. The germline V and J ends were trimmed by 6 bases and 5 bases, with 11 bases remaining between them. In nucleotides, the CDR3 is TGTGCCAGCTCGATAGCCGGGGACAATGAGCAGTTCTTC. Translation: CASSIAGDNEQFF.

This chain joins TRBV10-3 and TRBJ2-3; D tentatively fits TRBD1 or TRBD2 (6 bases each). The CDR3 runs to 14 residues. CDR1 and CDR2 from the germline V gene are ENHRY and SYGVKD. V was clipped by 3 bases and J by 5 bases, with 12 bases between them. The CDR3 here is CAISDRRGLDTQYF. The CDR3 DNA reads as TGTGCCATCAGTGATAGGAGGGGGTTAGATACGCAGTATTTT.

V is TRBV19 and J is TRBJ2-1, with 8 bases lining up with TRBD2. In germline, CDR1 is LNHDA, CDR2 SQIVND (reference sequence). The length of the CDR3 is 17 residues. J was trimmed by 4 bases and V by 7 bases; bases with no gene match: 15. The CDR3 reads CASTPYPASGSYNEQFF. The CDR3 region has the DNA TGTGCCAGTACCCCCTATCCCGCTAGCGGGTCTTACAATGAGCAGTTCTTC.

The V call is TRBV29-1, the J call TRBJ1-2; 7 bases are a match to TRBD1. CDR1 SQVTM and CDR2 ANQGSEA come from the germline V gene. This CDR3 contains 14 residues. Trimming cost V 2 bases and J 8 bases; bases outside gene matches: 11. CDR3: CSVELQQGIGGYTF. The CDR3 DNA sequence: TGCAGCGTTGAACTCCAACAGGGGATCGGAGGCTACACCTTC.

The rearrangement uses TRBV10-3 and TRBJ2-3; D is unclear. There are 15 residues in the CDR3. CDR1 and CDR2 (germline): ENHRY, SYGVKD. The germline V and J ends were trimmed by 3 bases and 5 bases, with 15 bases remaining between them. CDR3 sequence reads: CAISDPPGPQDTQYF. The CDR3 DNA reads TGTGCCATCAGTGACCCCCCCGGCCCGCAAGATACGCAGTATTTT.

The rearrangement uses TRBV7-8 and TRBJ2-7; 10 bases are a match to TRBD1. CDR3 length equals 15 residues. Germline V gene lookup returns CDR1 SGHVS and CDR2 FQNEAQ. V lost 5 bases and J lost 3; bases outside the gene matches: 7. The CDR3 spells CASSTHRDRGYEQYF. DNA for the CDR3: TGTGCCAGCAGCACCCACCGGGACAGGGGCTACGAGCAGTACTTC.

The chain is built from TRBV28 and TRBJ1-5; D uncertain. Per germline, CDR1 MDHEN and CDR2 SYDVKM. V was cut by 3 bases and J by 1 base, with 4 bases left in between. This CDR3 has 13 residues. DNA for the CDR3: TGTGCCAGCAGTTTCCTAAGCAATCAGCCCCAGCATTTT. Translating it yields CASSFLSNQPQHF. The variable domain in full, with the rest retrieved from reference TRBV28 and TRBJ1-5, is DVKVTQSSRYLVKRTGEKVFLECVQDMDHENMFWYRQDPGLGLRLIYFSYDVKMKEKGDIPEGYSVSREKKERFSLILESASTNQTSMYLCASSFLSNQPQHFGDGTRLSIL.

The chain uses TRBV19 and TRBJ2-4; 8 bases line up with TRBD2. The J segment lost 1 base and the V segment lost 3 bases, leaving 23 bases of the junction unmatched. Germline V gene lookup returns CDR1 LNHDA and CDR2 SQIVND (reference sequence). CDR3 length: 22 residues. CDR3 in amino acids: CASSMDGRAPPYSANAKNIQYF. The DNA for the CDR3 is TGTGCCAGTAGTATGGACGGGAGGGCCCCCCCCTATTCAGCCAACGCCAAAAACATTCAGTACTTC.

The rearrangement links TRBV7-9 to TRBJ1-6; D perhaps matches TRBD1 (5 bases). The CDR3 loop spans 16 amino acids. CDR1 is SEHNR, CDR2 FQNEAQ, per germline (reference sequence). Trimming removed 1 base from V and 10 bases from J, with 17 bases in between. The CDR3 nucleotides read TGTGCCAGCAGCTTAGGGGACTTCCTTGGGGGGTCACCCCTCCACTTT. Its protein is CASSLGDFLGGSPLHF.

The sample holds a few counts of this clone. The chain recombines TRBV5-1 with TRBJ2-7; D is unresolved. The V end was cut by 0 bases, the J end by 0 bases, with 7 bases between. CDR3 length: 14 residues. The germline V gene has CDR1 SGHRS and CDR2 YFSETQ. CDR3 bases: TGCGCCAGCAGCTTGGATCGGAGCTCCTACGAGCAGTACTTC. Amino acids: CASSLDRSSYEQYF. Filled out from reference TRBV5-1 and TRBJ2-7, the complete variable domain reads KAGVTQTPRYLIKTRGQQVTLSCSPISGHRSVSWYQQTPGQGLQFLFEYFSETQRNKGNFPGRFSGRQFSNSRSEMNVSTLELGDSALYLCASSLDRSSYEQYFGPGTRLTVT.

This sequence joins TRBV5-1 and TRBJ2-5, with 9 bases identical to TRBD2. V was pared by 4 bases and J by 3 bases, with 4 bases of the junction left unmatched. Germline V lookup: CDR1 SGHRS, CDR2 YFSETQ. The CDR3 is 14 amino acids. In DNA form, the CDR3 reads TGCGCCAGCAGCCCCCGACTAGCGGAAGAGACCCAGTACTTC. Translating gives CASSPRLAEETQYF.

The chain employs TRBV5-4 and TRBJ2-7; D could derive from TRBD1 or TRBD2 (5 bases each). Trimming shortened V by 4 bases and J by 5 bases, and 13 bases separated the two germline ends. CDR1 SGHNT and CDR2 YYREEE come from the germline V gene (reference sequence). The CDR3 runs to 13 residues. CDR3 nucleotides: TGTGCCAGCAGCCCTCAGGGAGTCAACGAGCAGTACTTC. Residues: CASSPQGVNEQYF.

This CDR3 reads CSVATGNSNQPQHF. In DNA, the CDR3 is TGCAGCGTGGCGACAGGGAATAGCAATCAGCCCCAGCATTTT. The rearrangement uses TRBV29-1 and TRBJ1-5; TRBD1 matches 7 bases. Germline-derived CDR1 and CDR2 are SQVTM and ANQGSEA. V trimming: 6 bases; J trimming: 0 bases; junction bases outside the gene matches: 5. The CDR3 sequence is 14 residues long.

This clone has only one observation. The V gene is TRBV5-4, the J gene TRBJ2-3; D is perhaps TRBD1 (8 bases). V was shortened by 3 bases and J by 3 bases, with 23 bases between the two germline ends. The CDR3 sequence is 18 residues long. The germline gives CDR1 SGHNT, CDR2 YYREEE (reference sequence). In nucleotides, the CDR3 is TGTGCCAGCAGCTATCAACCGGATACAGGGGGGGTAACAGATACGCAGTATTTT. It translates to CASSYQPDTGGVTDTQYF.

The CDR3 DNA sequence: TGTGCCAGCAGGGCCAGGGGGTGGCAGGGGGCGAAGGAAGAGGATGGCTACACCTTC. Its protein is CASRARGWQGAKEEDGYTF. The chain couples TRBV27 to TRBJ1-2, with 8 nucleotides matching TRBD1. Germline V gene sequence: CDR1 MNHEY, CDR2 SMNVEV (reference sequence). The V and J ends lost 6 bases and 6 bases, in that order; junction bases with no gene match: 24. The CDR3 has 19 residues.

The chain carries TRBV18 and TRBJ1-4, with unresolved D. The V gene lost 5 bases and the J gene lost 8 bases, with 18 bases spanning the gap. There are 15 residues in the CDR3. Germline CDR1 reads KGHSH; CDR2 reads LQKENI. The CDR3 sequence is CASSFYPGEEEKLFF. The DNA for the CDR3 is TGTGCCAGCTCATTCTACCCCGGGGAAGAGGAAAAACTGTTTTTT.

The chain has TRBV7-9 and TRBJ2-7, with 9 bases fitting TRBD2. This CDR3 is built from 16 residues. V gave up 2 bases and J gave up 3 bases; unmatched junction bases: 8. Germline V lookup: CDR1 SEHNR, CDR2 FQNEAQ (reference sequence). CDR3 residues: CASSLSPSSGNYEQYF. For the CDR3, the DNA is TGTGCCAGCAGCTTATCCCCTTCTAGCGGGAACTACGAGCAGTACTTC.